The 5 T cell receptor beta chains below come from one sample, sequenced in a study of T-cell reconstitution after alpha-beta-depleted transplantation in children. This sample's TCRbeta library carried unique molecular identifier barcodes. TCRdb fed the PCR reads into MiXCR, producing one record per CDR3 protein. The sample contains about 160,000 distinct CDR3 sequences, more than 9.5% of which appear only once. Sequencing was performed on PBMCs, taken before TCRalphabeta/CD19-depleted stem cell transplant. The receptors originated from a boy between 2 and 15 years old with acute myeloid leukemia, due to receive a stem cell transplant.

The sample holds a few counts of this clonotype. The gene calls are TRBV11-2 and TRBJ2-3; 10 bases fit TRBD2. The CDR3 covers 16 residues. Germline V gives CDR1 SGHAT, CDR2 FQNNGV. Trimming took 3 bases from V and 6 from J; bases not matched to a gene: 9. This chain's CDR3 is CASSLLAGEFADTQYF. CDR3 nucleotide sequence: TGTGCCAGCAGCTTGCTAGCGGGAGAATTTGCGGATACGCAGTATTTT.

This clonotype was recorded once. The gene calls are TRBV20-1 and TRBJ1-5, with D maybe TRBD1 (5 bases). Trimming took 3 bases from V and 2 from J, leaving 17 bases between them. The CDR3 extends over 16 amino acids. Per germline, CDR1 DFQATT and CDR2 SNEGSKA (reference sequence). The chain's CDR3 is CSASDRALGGNQPQHF. CDR3 bases: TGCAGTGCTAGTGACCGGGCGTTGGGGGGCAATCAGCCCCAGCATTTT.

This clonotype has at least ten counts. This sequence joins TRBV20-1 and TRBJ1-1; 12 bases line up with TRBD1. Trimming took 5 bases from V and 3 from J; bases not matched to a gene: 7. CDR1 is DFQATT and CDR2 is SNEGSKA in the germline V gene (reference sequence). This CDR3 is built from 15 residues. In nucleotides, the CDR3 is TGCAGTGCTTGCCGGGACAGGGGGCTGCACACTGAAGCTTTCTTT. It specifies CSACRDRGLHTEAFF.

This clonotype was seen repeatedly, ten times or more. The genes are TRBV5-5 and TRBJ2-7; D could derive from TRBD1 or TRBD2 (5 bases each). This CDR3 region has 15 residues. V was trimmed by 4 bases and J by 0 bases, leaving 14 bases between them. The V gene's germline CDR1 is SGHKS and CDR2 YYEKEE (reference sequence). CDR3: CASSPGTPSSYEQYF. The CDR3 DNA reads TGTGCCAGCAGCCCCGGGACGCCGAGCTCCTACGAGCAGTACTTC.

Comments on this clonotype: Possible read error: a much larger clone is one base away. V gene TRBV28 combines with J gene TRBJ2-1, with TRBD2 matching over 15 bases. Germline values: CDR1 MDHEN, CDR2 SYDVKM. The J segment lost 7 bases and the V segment lost 10 bases, leaving 14 bases of the junction unmatched. The CDR3 runs to 17 residues. The CDR3 protein is CATHIRTSGRGLNEQFF. As DNA, the CDR3 is TGTGCCACCCATATCCGGACTAGCGGGAGGGGGTTGAATGAGCAGTTCTTC.